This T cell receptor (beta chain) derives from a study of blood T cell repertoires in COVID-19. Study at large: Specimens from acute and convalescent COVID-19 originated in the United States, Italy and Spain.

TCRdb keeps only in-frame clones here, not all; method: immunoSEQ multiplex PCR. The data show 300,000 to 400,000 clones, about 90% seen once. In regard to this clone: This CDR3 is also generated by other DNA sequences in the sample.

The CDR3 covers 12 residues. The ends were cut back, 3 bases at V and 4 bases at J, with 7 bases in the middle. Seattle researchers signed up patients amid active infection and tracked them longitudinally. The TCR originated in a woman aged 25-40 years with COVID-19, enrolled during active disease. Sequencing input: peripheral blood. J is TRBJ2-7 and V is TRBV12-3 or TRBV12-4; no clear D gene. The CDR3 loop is CASSFSGYEQYF. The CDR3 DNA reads TGTGCCAGCAGTTTCTCGGGTTACGAGCAGTACTTC.